This T cell receptor beta chain originates from a study of cytotoxic CD8 clonotypes in ibrutinib-treated CLL. On the study more broadly: Of a cohort that held roughly eleven relapsed/refractory and around 14 treatment-naive patients, around 17 were IGHV unmutated. Partial responses numbered roughly 24 and complete responses 2; after a median about 74 months, roughly 15 stayed remitted and around 12 progressed.

Trimming removed 0 bases at V and 5 bases at J, with 12 bases between. The CDR3 loop spans 15 amino acids. Germline V gene data show CDR1 as SGHRS and CDR2 as YFSETQ. The method was immunoSEQ multiplex PCR; TCRdb's version includes in-frame clones alone and lacks a portion of them. This table has hundreds of thousands of clones, roughly 70% appearing once. The sample here was PBMCs, taken after 36 months of ibrutinib treatment. The source is a human donor with chronic lymphocytic leukemia. This rearrangement joins TRBV5-1 to TRBJ2-1, with D perhaps given as TRBD1 or TRBD2 (5 bases each). CDR3: CASSLDGTANNEQFF. In DNA form, the CDR3 reads TGCGCCAGCAGCTTGGACGGGACGGCCAACAATGAGCAGTTCTTC.